The sequence of this TCR beta chain was determined in a study of CD8 T cells in Susac syndrome. This clonotype has more than one count but fewer than ten. This CDR3 region has 14 residues. Germline loops: CDR1 MNHEY, CDR2 SVGAGI. V was pared by 3 bases and J by 3 bases, with 12 bases between. Sequencing of TCR beta covered CD8+ and CD4+ T cells obtained from blood. Healthy donors acted as controls, with matching for age and sex. Negative isolation yielded CD4+ and CD8+ T cells, and FACS enriched TEMRA cells. Reverse transcription of roughly 0.5 to 1 ug RNA was performed with random hexamers. The method of amplification for TCR beta CDR3 was immunoSEQ multiplex PCR, covering 54 Vbeta and 13 Jbeta. TCRdb ran MiXCR on the immunoSEQ multiplex PCR reads and lists one entry per CDR3 protein. The sample includes about 200,000 distinct CDR3 sequences, about 95% of them seen just once.

The origin of this receptor is a human donor in good health. Sequencing was done on a sample of CD4+ T cells from PBMCs. The chain uses TRBV6-5 and TRBJ2-7, with D possibly TRBD1 on 6 matching bases. The CDR3 nucleotides read TGTGCCAGCAGTTATTCGGACAGTCTCTACGAGCAGTACTTC. Its protein is CASSYSDSLYEQYF.